The entry below gives a single TCR beta chain sequence along with its context. The antigen is unknown. The data derive from a study of PD-1 blockade in classical Hodgkin lymphoma. Overall study results and limits: A significant rise in TCR diversity was seen by C4D1 for CD4+ cells but not for CD8+ cells. Any patient who commenced nivolumab under 1 year after ASCT was excluded.

The CDR3 is 11 amino acids. Trimming took 4 bases from V and 4 from J, leaving 7 bases between them. Germline CDR1 is SQVTM and CDR2 is ANQGSEA. Some clones are missing from TCRdb's copy, which holds only in-frame ones; the method was immunoSEQ multiplex PCR. The table has some 90,000 clones, 78% seen once. As for time point: cycle 4 day 1 (C4D1), after less than 7 weeks of nivolumab. All patients relapsed after autologous stem cell transplantation, and brentuximab vedotin exposure varied. V and J are TRBV29-1 and TRBJ1-2; D call uncertain. The sequence was obtained from a human donor with classical Hodgkin lymphoma. Here the sequenced sample was peripheral blood mononuclear cells (PBMCs), taken before the fourth cycle of nivolumab. Written as DNA, the CDR3 is TGCAGCGTTGTCGGCAGCTATGGCTACACCTTC. This codes for CSVVGSYGYTF.